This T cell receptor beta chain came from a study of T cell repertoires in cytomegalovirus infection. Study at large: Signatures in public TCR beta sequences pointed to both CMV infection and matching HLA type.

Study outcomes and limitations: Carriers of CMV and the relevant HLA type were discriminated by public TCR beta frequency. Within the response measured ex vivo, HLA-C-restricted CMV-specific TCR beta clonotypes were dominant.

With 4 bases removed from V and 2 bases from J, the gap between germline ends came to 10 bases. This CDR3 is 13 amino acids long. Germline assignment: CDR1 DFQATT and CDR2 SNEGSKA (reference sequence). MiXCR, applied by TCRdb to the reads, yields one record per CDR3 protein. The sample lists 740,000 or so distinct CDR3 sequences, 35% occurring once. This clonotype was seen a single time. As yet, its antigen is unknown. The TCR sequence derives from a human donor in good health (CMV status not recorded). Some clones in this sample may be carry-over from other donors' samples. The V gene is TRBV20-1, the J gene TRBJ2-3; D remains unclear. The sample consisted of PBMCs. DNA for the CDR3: TGCAGTGCTAAACATCACCTCACAGATACGCAGTATTTT. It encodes CSAKHHLTDTQYF.